This T cell receptor beta chain was profiled in a study of T cells in Graves' hyperthyroidism and ophthalmopathy. Notes on the study in general: Most clonotypes that expanded in the thyroid above 0.001 also showed up in blood. Ophthalmopathy prediction by the model preceded onset by a median approximately 6.1 months.

Amplification targeted TCR beta CDR3 regions from RNA transcripts. The study used the HTBI primer set for a first-round RT-PCR of the TCR CDR3. TCRdb re-analysed the multiplex PCR reads in MiXCR, keeping a single row per CDR3 protein. The sample has approximately 400,000 distinct CDR3 sequences, 14% to 15% seen once. Notes on this clonotype: Antigen specificity is unknown.

Participants, patients aged 18 to 65, had newly diagnosed hyperthyroidism with a duration under 2 months. Clinical symptoms, serum thyroxine and TRAb, thyroid ultrasound and orbital computed tomography together formed the diagnostic basis. The sequencing input was blood. This TCR was sampled from a woman aged 25 to 45 with Graves' hyperthyroidism.

CDR3 protein: CSVALRFDNEQFF. The DNA for the CDR3 is TGCAGCGTTGCCCTTCGATTTGACAATGAGCAGTTCTTC. This chain connects TRBV29-1 to TRBJ2-1; no clear D. Trimming shortened V by 4 bases and J by 5 bases, and 12 bases separated the two germline ends. CDR1 and CDR2 (germline): SQVTM, ANQGSEA. This CDR3 region has 13 residues.